The rows below give T cell receptor beta chains drawn from one sample of a study of shared clonotypes between healthy human individuals. Method: immunoSEQ multiplex PCR; TCRdb's copy keeps in-frame clones and lacks some. The sample lists some 2.1 million clones, roughly 94% occurring once. Sequenced input: naive CD8+ T cells sorted from blood. These receptor sequences come from a man aged 18 to 30 in good health. Both conserved end residues are part of each CDR3. D genes are given only for firm matches. A clone size is listed for some rows: how often the clone was seen (once, few, many), or a class if it is expanded.

NA,TRBV6-5,TRBJ2-1,once,CASSPLRGGNEQFF,TGTGCCAGCAGCCCACTAAGGGGGGGTAATGAGCAGTTCTTC
NA,TRBV10-1,TRBJ2-7,NA,CASSDGGEQYF,TGCGCCAGCAGTGATGGGGGCGAGCAGTACTTC
NA,TRBV6-5,TRBJ2-1,NA,CASSPQGSAHNEQFF,TGTGCCAGCAGCCCCCAGGGTAGCGCCCACAATGAGCAGTTCTTC
NA,TRBV29-1,TRBJ2-3,NA,CSVRGRDGRGPDTQYF,TGCAGCGTCCGTGGCCGGGACGGGCGGGGGCCAGATACGCAGTATTTT
TRBD1,TRBV4-1,TRBJ2-1,NA,CASSQETGRLEDEQFF,TGCGCCAGCAGCCAAGAGACAGGGCGGTTGGAGGATGAGCAGTTCTTC
NA,TRBV5-1,TRBJ2-2,few,CASSLNTGELFF,TGCGCCAGCAGCCTCAACACCGGGGAGCTGTTTTTT
NA,TRBV6-1,TRBJ1-1,NA,CASRGFYTEAFF,TGTGCCAGCAGGGGATTTTACACTGAAGCTTTCTTT
TRBD1,TRBV10-3,TRBJ2-1,NA,CANEGAEQFF,TGTGCCAACGAGGGGGCCGAGCAGTTCTTC
NA,TRBV6-5,TRBJ1-2,once,CASSPDILWGYTF,TGTGCCAGCAGCCCGGATATTTTGTGGGGCTACACCTTC
NA,TRBV5-6,TRBJ2-2,NA,CASSLPEVGYTGELFF,TGTGCCAGCAGCTTGCCAGAGGTCGGGTACACCGGGGAGCTGTTTTTT
NA,TRBV5-1,TRBJ2-1,NA,CASRWQGVDEQFF,TGCGCCAGCAGGTGGCAGGGAGTGGATGAGCAGTTCTTC
TRBD1,TRBV25-1,TRBJ1-2,NA,CASSEPIGQGVNGYTF,TGTGCCAGCAGTGAACCCATCGGACAGGGGGTGAATGGCTACACCTTC
NA,TRBV9,TRBJ2-4,NA,CASSVPEGPAKNIQYF,TGTGCCAGCAGCGTCCCCGAGGGGCCAGCCAAAAACATTCAGTACTTC
NA,TRBV19,TRBJ1-5,NA,CASSIAGTPQHF,TGTGCCAGTAGTATAGCGGGGACCCCCCAGCATTTT
NA,TRBV18,TRBJ2-7,NA,CASSPPGDPSTYEQYF,TGTGCCAGCTCACCACCCGGGGACCCGAGCACCTACGAGCAGTACTTC
TRBD1,TRBV14,TRBJ2-7,NA,CASSLDRDGPWLQYF,TGTGCCAGCAGCCTAGACAGGGATGGCCCCTGGTTGCAGTACTTC
TRBD1,TRBV30,TRBJ2-7,NA,CAWSSGTGSYEQYF,TGTGCCTGGAGTTCCGGGACAGGGAGCTACGAGCAGTACTTC
NA,TRBV5-4,TRBJ2-7,NA,CASSLDRGYEQYF,TGTGCCAGCAGCTTGGATCGGGGCTACGAGCAGTACTTC
NA,TRBV27,TRBJ2-7,NA,CASSFSAKNGYEQYF,TGTGCCAGCAGTTTTTCGGCCAAGAACGGCTACGAGCAGTACTTC
NA,TRBV30,TRBJ2-4,NA,CAWSPDGQNIQYF,TGTGCCTGGAGTCCGGACGGCCAAAACATTCAGTACTTC
NA,TRBV14,TRBJ2-1,NA,CASSPEEGSSYNEQFF,TGTGCCAGCAGCCCCGAGGAGGGGAGCTCCTACAATGAGCAGTTCTTC
TRBD2,TRBV10-3,TRBJ2-1,NA,CAISESGTSAYNEQFF,TGTGCCATCAGTGAGTCGGGCACTAGCGCCTACAATGAGCAGTTCTTC
TRBD1,TRBV19,TRBJ2-7,NA,CASSIGGQRYEQYF,TGTGCCAGTAGTATAGGGGGACAGCGATACGAGCAGTACTTC
NA,TRBV6-5,TRBJ1-6,NA,CASSYDTYSPLHF,TGTGCCAGCAGTTACGATACGTATTCACCCCTCCACTTT
TRBD1,TRBV6-6,TRBJ1-2,NA,CASSPSTGGIYGYTF,TGTGCCAGCAGTCCGTCGACAGGGGGAATCTATGGCTACACCTTC
TRBD1,TRBV23-1,TRBJ1-5,NA,CASRNRGGQPQHF,TGCGCCAGCAGGAACAGGGGGGGCCAGCCCCAGCATTTT
TRBD1,TRBV6-5,TRBJ1-6,NA,CATAGQGISPLHF,TGTGCCACCGCGGGACAGGGGATATCACCCCTCCACTTT
NA,TRBV28,TRBJ2-5,NA,CASRTRGGRLEETQYF,TGTGCCAGCAGAACCCGCGGCGGGCGGCTAGAAGAGACCCAGTACTTC
TRBD2,TRBV9,TRBJ2-5,NA,CASSVGLAGWGQETQYF,TGTGCCAGCAGCGTCGGCCTAGCGGGATGGGGCCAAGAGACCCAGTACTTC
TRBD1,TRBV6-5,TRBJ2-7,NA,CASSLGQGDEQYF,TGTGCCAGCAGTCTCGGACAGGGGGACGAGCAGTACTTC
TRBD1,TRBV5-1,TRBJ1-1,NA,CASSTEQGVRTEAFF,TGCGCCAGCAGCACCGAACAGGGGGTGAGAACTGAAGCTTTCTTT
TRBD1,TRBV6-6,TRBJ1-6,once,CASSSSTGGNSPLHF,TGTGCCAGCAGCTCCTCGACAGGGGGTAATTCACCCCTCCACTTT